A selection of T cell receptor beta chains follows, all from one sample in a study of cytomegalovirus exposure and HLA in healthy donors. Sequencing was performed with immunoSEQ multiplex PCR; in TCRdb, only in-frame clones are kept and a portion is missing. The sample lists just over 150,000 clones, 65% to 85% seen once, with approximately 7.1% in the top ten. The specimen sequenced was PBMCs. These receptors came from a man aged 35 to 55 in good health and CMV-seropositive. Both conserved end residues are part of each CDR3.

V	J	CDR3
TRBV7-2	TRBJ2-2	CASSLGTGKGTGELFF
TRBV30	TRBJ2-2	CAWGVGAGELFF
TRBV2	TRBJ1-5	CAGNDRGRQPQHF
TRBV29-1	TRBJ2-7	CSVPGTGRHEQYF
TRBV5-4	TRBJ2-5	CASRKQGAPGQETQYF
TRBV11-2	TRBJ1-1	CASSLTGANTEAFF
TRBV7-9	TRBJ1-1	CASILGGKNTEAFF
TRBV5-4	TRBJ2-5	CASSRDRGAGETQYF
TRBV6-1	TRBJ1-5	CASSEAGAGDQPQHF
TRBV7-6	TRBJ1-1	CASSPTQGGTEAFF
TRBV7-2	TRBJ2-7	CASSQRQGPSYEQYF
TRBV2	TRBJ1-2	CASSEGRGLYGYTF
TRBV29-1	TRBJ1-1	CSVGGGGGAFF
TRBV7-9	TRBJ2-5	CASRTGQGVTQYF
TRBV19	TRBJ1-5	CASSIAGGGNQPQHF
TRBV27	TRBJ2-7	CASSLSQGGSYEQYF